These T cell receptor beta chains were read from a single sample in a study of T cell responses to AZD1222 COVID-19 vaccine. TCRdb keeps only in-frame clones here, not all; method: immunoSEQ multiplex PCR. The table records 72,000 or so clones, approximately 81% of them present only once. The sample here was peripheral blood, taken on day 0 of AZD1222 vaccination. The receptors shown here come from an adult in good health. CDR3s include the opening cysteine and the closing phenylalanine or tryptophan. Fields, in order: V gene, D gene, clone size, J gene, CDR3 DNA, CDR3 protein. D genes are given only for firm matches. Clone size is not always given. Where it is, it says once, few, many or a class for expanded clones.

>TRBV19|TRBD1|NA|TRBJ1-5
TGTGCCAGTAGTATCGGGACACAGGGGGCAGGGCAGCCCCAGCATTTT
CASSIGTQGAGQPQHF
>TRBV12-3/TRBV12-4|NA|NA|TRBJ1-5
TGTGCCAGCAGTTATAGCAATCAGCCCCAGCATTTT
CASSYSNQPQHF
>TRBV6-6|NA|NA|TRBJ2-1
TGTGCCAGCAGAGGGGGGCGGGGTGGATACAATGAGCAGTTCTTC
CASRGGRGGYNEQFF
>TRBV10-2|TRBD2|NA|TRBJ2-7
TGCGCCACCGGAGATAGCGGGGGAGGTCGCGAGCAGTACTTC
CATGDSGGGREQYF
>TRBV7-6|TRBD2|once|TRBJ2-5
TGTGCCAGCTGTGCGGGAGGGGTGGGGCAGGAGACCCAGTACTTC
CASCAGGVGQETQYF
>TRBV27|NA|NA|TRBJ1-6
TGTGCCAGCACCTACATAGGGGGAGGCGGTTATAATTCACCCCTCCACTTT
CASTYIGGGGYNSPLHF
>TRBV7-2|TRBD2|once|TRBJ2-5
TGTGCCAGCAGCTTCTCAGGACTAGCGGGGGGCTCAGAGGAGACCCAGTACTTC
CASSFSGLAGGSEETQYF
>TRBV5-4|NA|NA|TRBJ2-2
TGTGCCAGCAGCTTGGCGAAGGTGAGGAGCACCGGGGAGCTGTTTTTT
CASSLAKVRSTGELFF
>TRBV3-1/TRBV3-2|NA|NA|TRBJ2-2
TGTGCCAGCAGCCAACTGGGCCTTAACACCGGGGAGCTGTTTTTT
CASSQLGLNTGELFF
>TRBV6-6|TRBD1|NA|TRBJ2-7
TGTGCCAGCAGTGACAGGGGGCATCGTTACGAGCAGTACTTC
CASSDRGHRYEQYF
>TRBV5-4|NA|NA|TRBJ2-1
TGTGCCAGCAGCTTGGAAGCAGGGACTGAGCAGTTCTTC
CASSLEAGTEQFF
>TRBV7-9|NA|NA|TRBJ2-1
TGTGCCAGCAGCCCCGGGGCTAACCGGCGGTCCTACAATGAGCAGTTCTTC
CASSPGANRRSYNEQFF
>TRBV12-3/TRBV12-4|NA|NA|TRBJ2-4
TGTGCCAGCAGTTCACGGAACATTCAGTACTTC
CASSSRNIQYF
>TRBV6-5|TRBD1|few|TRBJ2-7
TGTGCCAGCAGTTACCCCGGACAGGGAATTATCGAGCAGTACTTC
CASSYPGQGIIEQYF
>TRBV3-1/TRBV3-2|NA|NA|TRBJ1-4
TGTGCCAGCAGACGAAATGAAAAACTGTTTTTT
CASRRNEKLFF
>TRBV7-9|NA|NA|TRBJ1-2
TGTGCCAGCAGCTTACGGCAGACGATAGACTATGGCTACACCTTC
CASSLRQTIDYGYTF
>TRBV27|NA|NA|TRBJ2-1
TGTGCCAGTTCTGGGGGAGGCGAGCAGTTCTTC
CASSGGGEQFF
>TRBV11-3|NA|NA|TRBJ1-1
TGTGCCATAAGGGCGGGGAACACTGAAGCTTTCTTT
CAIRAGNTEAFF
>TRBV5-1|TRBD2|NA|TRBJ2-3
TGCGCCAGCAGCTTGGAAGGGACTATCACAGATACGCAGTATTTT
CASSLEGTITDTQYF
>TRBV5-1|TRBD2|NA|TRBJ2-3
TGCGCCAGCAGCTTGGCCCCCCCCCTTAGCGGGAGAGGGAACTTTTTT
CASSLAPPLSGRGNFF
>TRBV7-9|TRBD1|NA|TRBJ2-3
TGTGCCAGCAGCTTAGCAGGGGGCGAGACAGATACGCAGTATTTT
CASSLAGGETDTQYF
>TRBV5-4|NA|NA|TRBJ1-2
TGTGCCAGCGGAGGCGTACACCTCGAAACTCACTATGGCTACACCTTC
CASGGVHLETHYGYTF
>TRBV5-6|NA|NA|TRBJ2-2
TGTGCCAGCAGCCTAACAGAGGAGCTGTTTTTT
CASSLTEELFF
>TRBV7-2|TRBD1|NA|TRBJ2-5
TGTGCCAGCAGCCCAGACAGGGCGGGAGAGACCCAGTACTTC
CASSPDRAGETQYF
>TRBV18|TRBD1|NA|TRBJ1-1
TGTGCCAGCTCACCTCCGGGACAGGGGGACACTGAAGCTTTCTTT
CASSPPGQGDTEAFF
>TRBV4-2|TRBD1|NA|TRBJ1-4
TGTGCCAGCAGTCAGATGGCACAGGGGGCTACTAATGAAAAACTGTTTTTT
CASSQMAQGATNEKLFF
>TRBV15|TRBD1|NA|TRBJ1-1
TGTGCCACCGCCCAGACCGGGACAGGGAAAACTGAAGCTTTCTTT
CATAQTGTGKTEAFF
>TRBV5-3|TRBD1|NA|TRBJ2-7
TGTGCCAGAAGCGAGGACAGGGGCTACTACGAGCAGTACTTC
CARSEDRGYYEQYF
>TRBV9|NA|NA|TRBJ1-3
TGTGCCAGCAGCGCTCAGGGAAACACCATATATTTT
CASSAQGNTIYF
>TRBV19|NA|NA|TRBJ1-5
TGTGCCAGTAGTGGGACAAATAGCAATCAGCCCCAGCATTTT
CASSGTNSNQPQHF
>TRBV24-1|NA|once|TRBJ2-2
TGTGCCACCAGTGGAGGGAGCGACACCGGGGAGCTGTTTTTT
CATSGGSDTGELFF
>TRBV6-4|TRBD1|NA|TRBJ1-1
TGTGCCAGCAGTGAACAGGGGGCCGGCACTGAAGCTTTCTTT
CASSEQGAGTEAFF
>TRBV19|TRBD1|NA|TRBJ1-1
TGTGCCAGTAAAGGGGGCGCGAACTTGAACACTGAAGCTTTCTTT
CASKGGANLNTEAFF
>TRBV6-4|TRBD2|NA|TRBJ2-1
TGTGCCAGCAGTGACGCGGGGGGACACCAAACCTACAATGAGCAGTTCTTC
CASSDAGGHQTYNEQFF
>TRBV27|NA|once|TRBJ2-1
TGTGCCAGCGGGAAACGGGACTGGAAGAATGAGCAGTTCTTC
CASGKRDWKNEQFF
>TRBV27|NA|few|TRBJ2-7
TGTGCCAGCAGTCGGGACGGCGAGCAGTACTTC
CASSRDGEQYF
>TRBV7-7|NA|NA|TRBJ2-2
TGTGCCAGCAGCCTCGGGACGGGGAACACCGGGGAGCTGTTTTTT
CASSLGTGNTGELFF
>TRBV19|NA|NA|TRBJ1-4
TGTGCCAGTAGTGCATCGCACCAGGAAAAACTGTTTTTT
CASSASHQEKLFF
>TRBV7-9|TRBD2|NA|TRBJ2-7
TGTGCCAGCAGCCCAGGAGCGGGGGGGCTTTCCTACGAGCAGTACTTC
CASSPGAGGLSYEQYF
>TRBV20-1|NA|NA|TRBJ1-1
TGCAGTGTAGACGGGAAGTCTGAAGCTTTCTTT
CSVDGKSEAFF
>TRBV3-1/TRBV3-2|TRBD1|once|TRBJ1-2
TGTGCCAGCAGCCAGAGAAGACAGGGAAGGAACGGGTATGGCTACACCTTC
CASSQRRQGRNGYGYTF
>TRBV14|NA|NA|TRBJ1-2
TGTGCCAGCAGCCAAGCTCCGACAGTCCTTGGCTACACCTTC
CASSQAPTVLGYTF
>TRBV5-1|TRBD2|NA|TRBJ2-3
TGCGCCAGCAGCCCCTACCAGCGGGGGGGCACAGATACGCAGTATTTT
CASSPYQRGGTDTQYF
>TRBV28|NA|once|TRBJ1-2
TGTGCCAGCAGTTTTAAGGCAGTTTTCTATGGCTACACCTTC
CASSFKAVFYGYTF
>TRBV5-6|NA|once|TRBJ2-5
TGTGCCAGCAGCTTGACTCTTCGGGAGACCCAGTACTTC
CASSLTLRETQYF
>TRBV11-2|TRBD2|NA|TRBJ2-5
TGTGCCAGCAGCTCTAGCGGGGGGGTGTTGGAGACCCAGTACTTC
CASSSSGGVLETQYF
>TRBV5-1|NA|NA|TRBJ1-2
TGCGCCAGCAGCTTGGATAGGGAGATCTATGGCTACACCTTC
CASSLDREIYGYTF
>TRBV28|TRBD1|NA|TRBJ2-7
TGTGCCAGCAGTTCCCCCGGGACAGGGGGTTTCTACGAGCAGTACTTC
CASSSPGTGGFYEQYF
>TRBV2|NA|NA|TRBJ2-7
TGTGCCAGCACCGAAGGGCAGACCTTCTACGAGCAGTACTTC
CASTEGQTFYEQYF
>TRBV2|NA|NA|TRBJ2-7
TGTGCCTGCACTACCCGGCCCGGCTCCTACGAGCAGTACTTC
CACTTRPGSYEQYF
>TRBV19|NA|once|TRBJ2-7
TGTGCCAGTAGTATATTGTTGAGAGGGTCATACGAGCAGTACTTC
CASSILLRGSYEQYF
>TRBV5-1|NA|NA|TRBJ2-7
TGCGCCAGCAGCTCCCTCGCCGGGGCTTCCTACGAGCAGTACTTC
CASSSLAGASYEQYF
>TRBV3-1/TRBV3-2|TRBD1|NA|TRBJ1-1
TGTGCCAGCAGCCGATGGGACAGCTTGAACACTGAAGCTTTCTTT
CASSRWDSLNTEAFF
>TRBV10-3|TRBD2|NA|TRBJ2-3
TGTGCCATCAGTGATGGAGCTAGCGGGAATACAGATACGCAGTATTTT
CAISDGASGNTDTQYF
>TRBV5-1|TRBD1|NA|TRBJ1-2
TGCGCCAGCAGCGGTTCAGGGGGCAACTATGGCTACACCTTC
CASSGSGGNYGYTF
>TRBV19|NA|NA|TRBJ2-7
TGTGCCAGTAGTATGGGGGACCGCGAGCAGTACTTC
CASSMGDREQYF